This T cell receptor beta chain comes out of a study of breast tumors, draining lymph nodes, adjacent tissues. Germline V CDR1 and CDR2: SGHAT, FQNNGV. The V gene end was trimmed by 5 bases and the J gene end by 5 bases; junction bases not matched to a gene: 9. There are 14 residues in the CDR3. Each CDR3 protein is one row after TCRdb ran MiXCR on the multiplex PCR reads. The sample holds under 70,000 distinct CDR3 sequences; 40% to 45% are singletons and the top ten take 8% to 9.5%. This clonotype was counted ten times or more. The TCR originated in a female donor with breast cancer. Some clones in this sample may be carry-over from other donors' samples. V is TRBV11-2 and J is TRBJ2-7; 7 bases are a match to TRBD1. Source material: breast tumor tissue. The CDR3 DNA reads as TGTGCCAGCAGCCCTTGGACAGGCCAGGACGAGCAGTACTTC. Translated: CASSPWTGQDEQYF.